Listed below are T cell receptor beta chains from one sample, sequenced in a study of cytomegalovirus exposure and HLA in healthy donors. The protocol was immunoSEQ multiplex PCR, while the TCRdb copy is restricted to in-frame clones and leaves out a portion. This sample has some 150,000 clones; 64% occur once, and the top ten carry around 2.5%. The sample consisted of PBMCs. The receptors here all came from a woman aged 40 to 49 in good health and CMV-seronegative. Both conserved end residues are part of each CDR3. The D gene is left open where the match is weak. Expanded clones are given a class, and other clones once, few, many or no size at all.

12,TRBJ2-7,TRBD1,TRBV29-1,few,CSVWDSSYEQYF,TGCAGCGTTTGGGACAGCTCCTACGAGCAGTACTTC
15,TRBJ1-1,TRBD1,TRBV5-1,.,CASSFITGGAPEAFF,TGCGCCAGCAGCTTCATAACAGGGGGCGCCCCTGAAGCTTTCTTT
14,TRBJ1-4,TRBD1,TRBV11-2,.,CASSVGTGFEKLFF,TGTGCCAGCAGCGTCGGGACAGGCTTTGAAAAACTGTTTTTT
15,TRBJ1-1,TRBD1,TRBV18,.,CASSPGQGWGTEAFF,TGTGCCAGCTCACCGGGACAGGGTTGGGGGACTGAAGCTTTCTTT
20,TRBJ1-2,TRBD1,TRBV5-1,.,CASSPGTGSLLRDYYYGYTF,TGCGCCAGCAGCCCGGGGACAGGGTCCCTCCTTAGGGACTACTACTATGGCTACACCTTC
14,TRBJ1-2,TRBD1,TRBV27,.,CASSPTTGAGGYTF,TGTGCCAGCAGTCCAACCACAGGGGCGGGCGGCTACACCTTC
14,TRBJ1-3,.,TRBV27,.,CASSLGRSGNTIYF,TGTGCCAGCAGTTTAGGGCGCTCTGGAAACACCATATATTTT
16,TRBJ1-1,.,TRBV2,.,CASSAGGAGMNTEAFF,TGTGCCAGCAGTGCCGGGGGGGCAGGGATGAACACTGAAGCTTTCTTT
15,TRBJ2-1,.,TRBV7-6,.,CASSSQDWTYNEQFF,TGTGCCAGCAGCTCGCAGGACTGGACCTACAATGAGCAGTTCTTC
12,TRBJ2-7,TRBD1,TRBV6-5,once,CAAQQGAGEQYF,TGTGCCGCACAACAGGGGGCCGGCGAGCAGTACTTC
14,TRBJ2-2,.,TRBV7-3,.,CASSLTRDTGELFF,TGTGCCAGCAGCTTGACTAGAGACACCGGGGAGCTGTTTTTT